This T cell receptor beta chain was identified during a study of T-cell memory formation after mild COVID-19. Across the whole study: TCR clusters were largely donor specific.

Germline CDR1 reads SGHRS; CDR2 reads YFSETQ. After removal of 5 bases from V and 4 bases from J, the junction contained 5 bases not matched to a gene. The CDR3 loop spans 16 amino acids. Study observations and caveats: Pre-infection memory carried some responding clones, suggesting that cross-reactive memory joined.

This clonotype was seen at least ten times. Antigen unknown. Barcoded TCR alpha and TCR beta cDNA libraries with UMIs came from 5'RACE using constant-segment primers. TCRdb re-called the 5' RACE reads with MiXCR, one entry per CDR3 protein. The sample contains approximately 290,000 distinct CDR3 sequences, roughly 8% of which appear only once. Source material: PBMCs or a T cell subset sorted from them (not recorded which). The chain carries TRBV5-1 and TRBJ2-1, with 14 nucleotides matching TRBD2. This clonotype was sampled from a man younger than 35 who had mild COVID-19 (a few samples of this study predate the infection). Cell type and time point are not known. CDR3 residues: CASRVTSGGAYNEQFF. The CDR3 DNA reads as TGCGCCAGCAGAGTGACTAGCGGGGGGGCGTACAATGAGCAGTTCTTC.